This TCR beta chain was sequenced during a study of cytomegalovirus exposure and HLA in healthy donors. Study-wide points: Accurate prediction of HLA-A and HLA-B alleles (for most subjects) was reportedly achieved from TCR beta sequences.

All the people who gave samples were healthy bone marrow donors. Primers included in the PCR were 60 Vbeta and 13 Jbeta primers. Assay used: immunoSEQ multiplex PCR; TCRdb lists only in-frame clones, some missing. The data contain a few hundred thousand clones, 70% to 85% of them singletons. This clone was picked up one time. What it recognizes is unknown. The CDR3 loop spans 13 amino acids. CDR1 and CDR2 (germline): SNHLY, FYNNEI. V shed 7 bases, J shed 5 bases, and the junction held 5 bases outside the gene matches. Sequencing was performed on PBMCs. The rearrangement links TRBV2 to TRBJ2-3, with 8 bases aligning to TRBD2. The TCR sequence derives from an older woman in good health and CMV-seropositive. CDR3 DNA: TGTGCCAGCAAGGGACTAGGAGTAGATACGCAGTATTTT. Its translation: CASKGLGVDTQYF.